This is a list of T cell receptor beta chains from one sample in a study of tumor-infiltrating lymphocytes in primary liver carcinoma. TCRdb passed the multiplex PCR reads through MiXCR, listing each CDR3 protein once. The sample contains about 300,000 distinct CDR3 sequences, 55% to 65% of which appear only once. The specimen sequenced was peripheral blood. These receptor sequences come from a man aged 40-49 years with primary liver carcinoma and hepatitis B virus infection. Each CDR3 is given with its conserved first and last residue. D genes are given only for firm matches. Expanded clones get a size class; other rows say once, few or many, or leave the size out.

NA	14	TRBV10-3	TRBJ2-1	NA	TGTATCATCAGTGAGTCCACCAGAAGTGATGAGCAGTTCTTC	CIISESTRSDEQFF
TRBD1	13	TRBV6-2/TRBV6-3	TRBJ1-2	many	TGTGCCAGCAGTCAGGGACAGATTTATGGCTACACCTTC	CASSQGQIYGYTF
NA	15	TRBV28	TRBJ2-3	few	TGTGCCAGCAGTCGCCTCCCGCAAAGCACAGATACGCACTATTTT	CASSRLPQSTDTHYF
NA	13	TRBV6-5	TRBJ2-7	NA	TGTGCCAGCAGATCAGACGGGACCTACGATCAGTGCTTC	CASRSDGTYDQCF
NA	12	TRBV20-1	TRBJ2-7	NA	TGCAGTGCTACGGATCCGGGGAGCGAGCAGTACTTC	CSATDPGSEQYF
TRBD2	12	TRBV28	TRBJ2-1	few	TGTGCCAGCACTGATTCGGCGGGAGAGAAATTCTTC	CASTDSAGEKFF
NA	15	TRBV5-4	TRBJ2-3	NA	TGTGCCAGCAACTCCCGGGACTTTCCCACAGATGCGCAGTATTTT	CASNSRDFPTDAQYF
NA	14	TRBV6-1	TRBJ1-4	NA	TGTGCCAGCAGCGTGGACACGGAGAATGAAAAACTGTTTTTT	CASSVDTENEKLFF
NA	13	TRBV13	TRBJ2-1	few	TGTGCCAGCAGCATCCGGGAGCCCAATGAGCAGTTCTTC	CASSIREPNEQFF
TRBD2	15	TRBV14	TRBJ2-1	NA	TGTGTCAGCAGCCAAGGTACGGGACTAGCTCATGAGCAGTTCTTC	CVSSQGTGLAHEQFF
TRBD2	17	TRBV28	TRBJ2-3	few	TGTGCCAGCAGTAGAGCTAGCGGGAGTGGGCGCACAGATACTCAGTATTTT	CASSRASGSGRTDTQYF
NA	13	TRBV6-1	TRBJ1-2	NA	TGTGCCAGCAGTGAGTGGATTGACTATGGCTACACCTTC	CASSEWIDYGYTF
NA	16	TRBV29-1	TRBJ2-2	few	TGCAGCGTTGAAAATGACGAGCGGTGGAACACCGGGGAGCTGTTTTTT	CSVENDERWNTGELFF
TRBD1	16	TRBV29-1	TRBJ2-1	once	TGCAGCGTTGAGGGGGGACAGGGTTGGTCCTACAATGGGCAGTTCTTC	CSVEGGQGWSYNGQFF
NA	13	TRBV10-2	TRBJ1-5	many	TGCGCCAGCAGTGTGGGGGGAACGCAGCCCCAGCATTTT	CASSVGGTQPQHF
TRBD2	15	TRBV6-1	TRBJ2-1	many	TGTGCCAGCAGTGAGTTAGCGGGAGGTTACAATGAGCAGTTCTTC	CASSELAGGYNEQFF
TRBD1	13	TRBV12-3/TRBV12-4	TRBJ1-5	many	TGTGCCAGCAGTTCCAGGGGGAATCAGCCCCAGCATTTT	CASSSRGNQPQHF
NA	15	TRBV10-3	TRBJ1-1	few	TGTGCCATCAGGGGACCCTCAATGGGGAACACTGAAGCTTTCTTT	CAIRGPSMGNTEAFF
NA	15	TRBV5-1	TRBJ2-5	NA	TGCGCCAGCAGCATTGTTCCTAGTGCCCAAGAGACCCAGTACTTC	CASSIVPSAQETQYF
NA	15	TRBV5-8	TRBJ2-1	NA	TGTGCCAGCAGCTTGGAGGGTAGCTATAGCTATGAGCAGTTCTTC	CASSLEGSYSYEQFF
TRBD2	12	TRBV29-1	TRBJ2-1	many	TGCAGCGGTGGGACTAGCGGCTTTGAGCAGTTCTTC	CSGGTSGFEQFF
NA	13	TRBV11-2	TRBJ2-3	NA	TGTGCCAGCGGCCTTGATCGCACGGATACGCAGTATTTT	CASGLDRTDTQYF
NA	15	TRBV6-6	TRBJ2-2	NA	TGTGCCACCAGTTACTCTAGCCCGAACACCGGGGAGCTGTTTTTT	CATSYSSPNTGELFF
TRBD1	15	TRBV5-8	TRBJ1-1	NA	TGTGCCAGCAGCTCGAAGGACAGGGATGTGACTGAAGCTTTCTTT	CASSSKDRDVTEAFF
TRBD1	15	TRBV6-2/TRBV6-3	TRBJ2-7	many	TGTGCCAGCAGGCTGACAGGGGCCAGGGGCAACGAGCAGTACTTC	CASRLTGARGNEQYF
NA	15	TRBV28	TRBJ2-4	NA	TGTGTCAGTAGCCCTCCCGGGTTGGCCAGAAGCATCCAGTACTTC	CVSSPPGLARSIQYF
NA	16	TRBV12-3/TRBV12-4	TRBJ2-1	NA	TGTGCGAGCAGTCCCGGTCCGGGATTCTCGTTCAATGGGCAGTTCTTT	CASSPGPGFSFNGQFF
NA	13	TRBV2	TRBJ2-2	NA	TGTGCCAGCAGTTCCAAGGAGGGCGGGGAGCTGTTTTTT	CASSSKEGGELFF
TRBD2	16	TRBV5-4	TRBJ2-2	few	TGTGCCAGCAGCGCACTAGCGGGGGGAGTGGCCGGGGAGCTGTTTTTT	CASSALAGGVAGELFF
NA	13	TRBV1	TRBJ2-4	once	NA	CTNWGQGANIQYF
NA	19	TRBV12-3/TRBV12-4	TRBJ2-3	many	TGTGCCAGCAGTCCGACCCTCGCATCGACTAGGTCTAGCACAGATACGCAGTATTTT	CASSPTLASTRSSTDTQYF
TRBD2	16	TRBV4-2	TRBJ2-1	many	TGTGCCAGCAGCCAACGACTAGCGATGCCCTACAATGAGCAGTTCTTC	CASSQRLAMPYNEQFF
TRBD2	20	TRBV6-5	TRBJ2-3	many	TGTGCCAGCAGTTCACCCAGAGAGCGGGGGAGGCGCCATGGCACAGATACGCAGTATTTT	CASSSPRERGRRHGTDTQYF
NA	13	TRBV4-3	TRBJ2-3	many	TGCGCCAGCAGCCAAGGTTGGACAGATACGCAGTATTTT	CASSQGWTDTQYF
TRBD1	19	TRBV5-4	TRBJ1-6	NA	TGTGCCGGCAGCTGGGGCCCCGGGACAGGGGGCTCCTATAATTCACCCCTCCACTTT	CAGSWGPGTGGSYNSPLHF
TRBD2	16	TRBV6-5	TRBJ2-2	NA	TGTGCCAGCAGTGCCTTTGAGGGAGGGCCCACCGGGGAGCTGTCTTTT	CASSAFEGGPTGELSF
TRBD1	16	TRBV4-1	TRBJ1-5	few	TGCGCCAGCAGCCAAGTGGACAGGGGAGAAGGTCAGCCCCAGCATTTT	CASSQVDRGEGQPQHF